This T cell receptor beta chain was sequenced for a study of technical replicates of blood from a few donors. TCRdb's copy holds only in-frame clones and misses some; the assay was immunoSEQ multiplex PCR. This repertoire shows tens of thousands of clones, 90% to 95% found once; its top ten account for approximately 3.9%. Per the germline V gene, CDR1 is SGHNT and CDR2 is YYREEE (reference sequence). With 6 bases clipped from V and 2 bases from J, the junction kept 7 bases outside the gene matches. The CDR3 spans 15 residues. What was sequenced was PBMCs. This clonotype originated in a human donor in good health. Some clones in this sample may be carry-over from other donors' samples. V and J are TRBV5-4 and TRBJ2-1; 8 bases map to TRBD2. This CDR3 is CASTLRGGTYNEQFF. The DNA for the CDR3 is TGTGCCAGCACATTACGGGGGGGTACCTACAATGAGCAGTTCTTC.